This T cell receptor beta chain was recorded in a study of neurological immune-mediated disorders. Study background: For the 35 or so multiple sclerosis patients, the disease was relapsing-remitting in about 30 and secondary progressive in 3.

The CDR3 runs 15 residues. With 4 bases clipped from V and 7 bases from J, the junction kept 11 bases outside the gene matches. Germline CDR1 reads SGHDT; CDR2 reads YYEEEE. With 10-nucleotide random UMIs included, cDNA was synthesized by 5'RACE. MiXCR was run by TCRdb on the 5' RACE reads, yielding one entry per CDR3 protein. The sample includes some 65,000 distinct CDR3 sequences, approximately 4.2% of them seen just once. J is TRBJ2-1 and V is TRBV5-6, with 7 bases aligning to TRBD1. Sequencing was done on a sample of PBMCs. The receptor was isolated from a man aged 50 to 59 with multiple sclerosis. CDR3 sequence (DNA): TGTGCCAGCAGCCCTTTGTGGGACAGCAGGAATGAGCAGTTCTTC. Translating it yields CASSPLWDSRNEQFF.